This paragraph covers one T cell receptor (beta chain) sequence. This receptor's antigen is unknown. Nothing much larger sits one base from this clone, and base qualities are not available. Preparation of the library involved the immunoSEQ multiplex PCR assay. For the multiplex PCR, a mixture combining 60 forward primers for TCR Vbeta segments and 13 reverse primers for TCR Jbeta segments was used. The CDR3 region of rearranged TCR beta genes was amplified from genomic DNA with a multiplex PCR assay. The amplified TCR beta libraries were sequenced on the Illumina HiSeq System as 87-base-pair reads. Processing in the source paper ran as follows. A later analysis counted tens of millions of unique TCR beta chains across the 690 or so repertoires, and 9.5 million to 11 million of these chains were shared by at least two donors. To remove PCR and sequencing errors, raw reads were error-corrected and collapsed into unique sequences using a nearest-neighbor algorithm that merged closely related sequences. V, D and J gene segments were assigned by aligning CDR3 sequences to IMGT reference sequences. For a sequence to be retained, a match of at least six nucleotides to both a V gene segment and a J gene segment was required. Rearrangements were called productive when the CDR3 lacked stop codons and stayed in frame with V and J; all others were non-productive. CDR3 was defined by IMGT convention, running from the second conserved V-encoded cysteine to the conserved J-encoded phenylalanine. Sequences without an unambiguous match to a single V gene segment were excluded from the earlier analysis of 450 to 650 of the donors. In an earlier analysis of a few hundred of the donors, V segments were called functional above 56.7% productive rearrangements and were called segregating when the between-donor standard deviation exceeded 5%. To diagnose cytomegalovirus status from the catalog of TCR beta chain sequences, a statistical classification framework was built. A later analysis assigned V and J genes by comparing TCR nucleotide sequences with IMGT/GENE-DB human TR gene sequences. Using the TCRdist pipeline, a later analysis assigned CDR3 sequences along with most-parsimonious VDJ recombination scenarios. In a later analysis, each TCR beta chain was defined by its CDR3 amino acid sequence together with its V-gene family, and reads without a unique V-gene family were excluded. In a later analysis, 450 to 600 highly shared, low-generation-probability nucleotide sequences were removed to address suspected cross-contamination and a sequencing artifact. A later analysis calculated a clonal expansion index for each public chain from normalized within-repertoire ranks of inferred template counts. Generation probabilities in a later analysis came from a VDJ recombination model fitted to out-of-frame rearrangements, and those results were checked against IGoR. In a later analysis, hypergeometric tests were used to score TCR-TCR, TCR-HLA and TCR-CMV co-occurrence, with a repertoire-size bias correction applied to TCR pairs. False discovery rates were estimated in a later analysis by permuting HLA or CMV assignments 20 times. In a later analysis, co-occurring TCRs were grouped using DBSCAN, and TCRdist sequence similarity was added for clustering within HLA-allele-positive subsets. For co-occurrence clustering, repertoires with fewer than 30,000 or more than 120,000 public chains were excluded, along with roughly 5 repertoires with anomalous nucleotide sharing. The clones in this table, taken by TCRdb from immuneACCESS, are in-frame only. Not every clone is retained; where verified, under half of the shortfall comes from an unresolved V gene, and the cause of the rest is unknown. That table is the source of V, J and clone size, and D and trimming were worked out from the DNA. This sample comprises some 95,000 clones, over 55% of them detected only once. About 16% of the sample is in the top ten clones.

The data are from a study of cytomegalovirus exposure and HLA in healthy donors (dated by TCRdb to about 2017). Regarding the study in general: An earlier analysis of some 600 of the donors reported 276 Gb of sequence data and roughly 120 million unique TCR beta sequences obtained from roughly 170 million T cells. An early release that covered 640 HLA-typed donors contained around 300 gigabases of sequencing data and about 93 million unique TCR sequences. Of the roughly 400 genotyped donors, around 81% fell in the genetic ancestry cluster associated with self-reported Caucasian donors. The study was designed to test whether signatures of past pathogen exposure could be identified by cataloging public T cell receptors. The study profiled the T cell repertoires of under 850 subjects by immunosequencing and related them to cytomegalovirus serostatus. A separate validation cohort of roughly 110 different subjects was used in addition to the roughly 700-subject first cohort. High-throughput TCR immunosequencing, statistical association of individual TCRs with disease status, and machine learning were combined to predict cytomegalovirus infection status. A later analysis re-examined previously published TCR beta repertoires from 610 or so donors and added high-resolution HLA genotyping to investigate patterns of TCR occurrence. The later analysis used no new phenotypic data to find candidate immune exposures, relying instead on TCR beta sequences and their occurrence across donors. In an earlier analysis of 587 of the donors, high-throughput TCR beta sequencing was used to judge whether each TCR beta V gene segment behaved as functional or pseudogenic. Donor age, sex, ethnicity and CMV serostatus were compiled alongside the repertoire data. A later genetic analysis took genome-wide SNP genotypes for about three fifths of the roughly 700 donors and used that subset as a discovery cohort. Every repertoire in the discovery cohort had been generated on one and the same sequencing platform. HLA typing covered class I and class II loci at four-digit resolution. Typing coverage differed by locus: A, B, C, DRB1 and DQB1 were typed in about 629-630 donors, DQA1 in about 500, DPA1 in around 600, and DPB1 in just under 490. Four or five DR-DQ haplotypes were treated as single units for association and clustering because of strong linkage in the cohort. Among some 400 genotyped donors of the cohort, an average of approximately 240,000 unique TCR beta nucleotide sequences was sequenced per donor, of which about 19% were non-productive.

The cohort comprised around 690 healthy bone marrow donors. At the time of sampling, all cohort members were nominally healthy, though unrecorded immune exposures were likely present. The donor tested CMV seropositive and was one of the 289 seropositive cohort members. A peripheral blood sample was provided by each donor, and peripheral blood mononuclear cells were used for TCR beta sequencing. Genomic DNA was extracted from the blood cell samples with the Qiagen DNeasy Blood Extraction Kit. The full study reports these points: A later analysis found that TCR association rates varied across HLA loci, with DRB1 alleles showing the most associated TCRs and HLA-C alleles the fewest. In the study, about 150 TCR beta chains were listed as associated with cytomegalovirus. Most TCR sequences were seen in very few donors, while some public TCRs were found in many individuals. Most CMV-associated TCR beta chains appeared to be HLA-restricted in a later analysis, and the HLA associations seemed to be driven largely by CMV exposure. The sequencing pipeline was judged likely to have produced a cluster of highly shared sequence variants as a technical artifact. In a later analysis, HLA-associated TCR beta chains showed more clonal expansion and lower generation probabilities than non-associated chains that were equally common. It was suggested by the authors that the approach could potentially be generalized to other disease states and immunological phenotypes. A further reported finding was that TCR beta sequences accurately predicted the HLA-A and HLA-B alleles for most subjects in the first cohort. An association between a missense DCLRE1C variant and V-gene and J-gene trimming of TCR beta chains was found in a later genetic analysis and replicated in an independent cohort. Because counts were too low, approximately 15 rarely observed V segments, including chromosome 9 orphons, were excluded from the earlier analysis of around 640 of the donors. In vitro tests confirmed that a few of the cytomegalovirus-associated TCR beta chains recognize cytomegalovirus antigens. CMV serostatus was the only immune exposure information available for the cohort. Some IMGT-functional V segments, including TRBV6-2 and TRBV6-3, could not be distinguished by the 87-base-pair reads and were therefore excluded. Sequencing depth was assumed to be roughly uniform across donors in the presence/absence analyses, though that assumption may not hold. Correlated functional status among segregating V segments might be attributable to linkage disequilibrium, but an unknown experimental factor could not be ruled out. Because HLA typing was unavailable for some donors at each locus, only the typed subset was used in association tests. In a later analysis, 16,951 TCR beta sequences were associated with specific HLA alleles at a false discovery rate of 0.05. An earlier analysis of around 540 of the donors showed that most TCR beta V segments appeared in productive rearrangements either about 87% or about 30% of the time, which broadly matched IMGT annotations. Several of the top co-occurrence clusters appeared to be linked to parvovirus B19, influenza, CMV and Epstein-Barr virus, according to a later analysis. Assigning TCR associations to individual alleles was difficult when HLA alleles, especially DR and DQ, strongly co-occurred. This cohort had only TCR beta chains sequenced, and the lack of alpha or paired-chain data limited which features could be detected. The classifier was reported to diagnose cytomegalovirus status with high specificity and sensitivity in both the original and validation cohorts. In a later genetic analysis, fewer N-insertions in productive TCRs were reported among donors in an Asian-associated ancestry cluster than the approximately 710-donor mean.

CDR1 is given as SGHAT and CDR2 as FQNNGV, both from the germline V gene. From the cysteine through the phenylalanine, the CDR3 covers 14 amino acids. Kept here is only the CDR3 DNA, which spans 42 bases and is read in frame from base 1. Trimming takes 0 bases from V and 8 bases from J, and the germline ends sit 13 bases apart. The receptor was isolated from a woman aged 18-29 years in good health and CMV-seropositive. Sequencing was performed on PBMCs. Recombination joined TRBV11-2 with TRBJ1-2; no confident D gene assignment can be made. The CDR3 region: CASSLDRELGGYTF. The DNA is TGTGCCAGCAGCTTAGATCGGGAGCTTGGGGGCTACACCTTC.